This T cell receptor (beta chain) was found in a study of cytomegalovirus exposure and HLA in healthy donors (dated by TCRdb to the late 2010s). In terms of the full investigation: An earlier analysis of 587 of the donors reported 276 Gb of sequence data and 100 million to 120 million unique TCR beta sequences obtained from roughly 170 million T cells. An earlier analysis of fewer than 700 of the donors applied high-throughput TCR beta sequencing to assess whether each TCR beta V gene segment acted as functional or pseudogenic. The aim of the study was to test whether cataloging public T cell receptors could identify signatures of past pathogen exposure. The later analysis used no new phenotypic data to find candidate immune exposures, relying instead on TCR beta sequences and their occurrence across donors. Class I and class II HLA loci were covered by the typing at four-digit resolution. The number of donors typed differed by locus, with roughly 620-640 for A, B, C, DRB1 and DQB1, over 500 for DQA1, 606 for DPA1, and some 450 for DPB1. A later analysis re-examined previously published TCR beta repertoires from hundreds of donors and added high-resolution HLA genotyping to investigate patterns of TCR occurrence. Among under 450 genotyped donors of the cohort, an average of around 240,000 unique TCR beta nucleotide sequences were sequenced per donor, roughly 18% of them non-productive. An early release that covered some 630 HLA-typed donors contained about 300 gigabases of sequencing data and some 87 million unique TCR sequences. Using immunosequencing, the study profiled T cell repertoires from around 670 subjects and related those repertoires to cytomegalovirus serostatus. Of the 300 to 500 genotyped donors, 81% were placed in the genetic ancestry cluster associated with self-reported Caucasian donors. Four or five DR-DQ haplotypes were handled as single units for association and clustering because linkage in the cohort was strong. Every discovery cohort repertoire had been produced on one sequencing platform. Alongside the repertoire data, information on donor age, sex, ethnicity and CMV serostatus was compiled. A separate validation cohort of about 110 different subjects was used in addition to the 666-subject first cohort. A later genetic analysis used genome-wide SNP genotypes for about 60% of the roughly 700 donors, treating that subset as a discovery cohort. High-throughput TCR immunosequencing, statistical association of individual TCRs with disease status, and machine learning were combined to predict cytomegalovirus infection status.

The cohort consisted of more than 650 healthy bone marrow donors. At the time of sampling, every cohort member was nominally healthy, though immune exposures that went unrecorded were likely present. The donor was CMV seropositive and belonged to the group of more than 250 seropositive cohort members. A peripheral blood sample was collected from each donor, and TCR beta sequencing was performed on peripheral blood mononuclear cells. The Qiagen DNeasy Blood Extraction Kit was used to extract genomic DNA from the blood cell samples. As concerns this clone: It lacks a known antigen. The sample holds no much larger clone one base away, and base qualities are not on file.

The library was prepared using the immunoSEQ multiplex PCR assay. For the multiplex PCR, a mixture combining 60 forward primers for TCR Vbeta segments and 13 reverse primers for TCR Jbeta segments was used. The CDR3 region of rearranged TCR beta genes was amplified from genomic DNA by a multiplex PCR assay. The amplified TCR beta libraries were sequenced on the Illumina HiSeq System as 87-base-pair reads. The original pipeline was this. Across the 500 to 700 repertoires, a later analysis counted roughly 77 million unique TCR beta chains, 9.5 million to 13 million of which were shared by at least two donors. Raw reads were error-corrected and collapsed into unique sequences by a nearest-neighbor algorithm in which closely related sequences were merged to remove PCR and sequencing errors. Alignment of CDR3 sequences to IMGT reference sequences was used to assign V, D and J gene segments. Each retained sequence needed at least a six-nucleotide match to both a V gene segment and a J gene segment. Rearrangements were classified as productive when the CDR3 lacked stop codons and remained in frame with V and J, and all other rearrangements were classified as non-productive. CDR3 was defined by IMGT convention, running from the second conserved V-encoded cysteine to the conserved J-encoded phenylalanine. In an earlier analysis of more than 550 of the donors, sequences lacking an unambiguous match to a single V gene segment were excluded. An earlier analysis of 450 to 650 of the donors called V segments functional above 56.7% productive rearrangements and segregating when the between-donor standard deviation exceeded 5%. A statistical classification framework was built to diagnose cytomegalovirus status from the catalog of TCR beta chain sequences. V and J gene assignment, in a later analysis, came from comparing TCR nucleotide sequences with IMGT/GENE-DB human TR gene sequences. Using the TCRdist pipeline, a later analysis assigned CDR3 sequences along with most-parsimonious VDJ recombination scenarios. In a later analysis, every TCR beta chain was defined by the combination of its CDR3 amino acid sequence and its V-gene family, and reads without a unique V-gene family were dropped. In a later analysis, 450 to 600 highly shared, low-generation-probability nucleotide sequences were removed to address suspected cross-contamination and a sequencing artifact. A later analysis calculated a clonal expansion index for each public chain from normalized within-repertoire ranks of inferred template counts. In a later analysis, generation probabilities were computed using a VDJ recombination model fitted to out-of-frame rearrangements, and the results were checked against IGoR. Hypergeometric tests were used in a later analysis to score TCR-TCR, TCR-HLA and TCR-CMV co-occurrence, with a repertoire-size bias correction applied to the TCR pairs. To estimate false discovery rates, a later analysis permuted the HLA or CMV assignments 20 times. In a later analysis, co-occurring TCRs were grouped using DBSCAN, and TCRdist sequence similarity was added for clustering within HLA-allele-positive subsets. Repertoires with fewer than 30,000 or more than 120,000 public chains, plus five repertoires with anomalous nucleotide sharing, were excluded from co-occurrence clustering. TCRdb re-hosts the immuneACCESS table, in-frame sequences only. Its copies lack some clones; in the studies checked, an unresolved V gene accounts for under half of them, and the cause for the rest is not known. V and J calls and clone size are given by that table; D and trimming were obtained from the DNA. This sample gives approximately 280,000 clones in total; roughly 90% of them show up just once. The top ten clonotypes cover less than 4% of the sample.

On the study overall, not on this receptor specifically: Because HLA typing was missing for some donors at each locus, association tests included only the typed subset. An association between a missense DCLRE1C variant and V-gene and J-gene trimming of TCR beta chains was found in a later genetic analysis and replicated in an independent cohort. Immune exposure information for the cohort was limited to CMV serostatus. According to a later analysis, most CMV-associated TCR beta chains appeared to be HLA-restricted, and the HLA associations seemed to be driven largely by CMV exposure. Because counts were too low, roughly 18 rarely observed V segments, including chromosome 9 orphons, were left out of the earlier analysis of several hundred of the donors. A cluster of highly shared sequence variants was judged likely to be a technical artifact of the sequencing pipeline. A further reported finding was that TCR beta sequences accurately predicted the HLA-A and HLA-B alleles for most subjects in the first cohort. In a later analysis, HLA-associated TCR beta chains were found to be more clonally expanded and to have lower generation probabilities than equally common non-associated chains. In the study, 150 to 200 TCR beta chains were listed as associated with cytomegalovirus. In an earlier analysis of some 500 of the donors, most TCR beta V segments were observed in productive rearrangements about 87% or about 30% of the time, broadly matching IMGT annotations. Correlated functional status among segregating V segments might reflect linkage disequilibrium, but an unknown experimental factor could not be ruled out. The authors suggested that the approach could potentially be generalized to other disease states and immunological phenotypes. In a later analysis, TCR association rates were found to vary across HLA loci, with the most associated TCRs seen for DRB1 alleles and the fewest for HLA-C alleles. Because the 87-base-pair reads could not distinguish some IMGT-functional V segments, including TRBV6-2 and TRBV6-3, those segments were excluded. Across donors, most TCR sequences were observed very rarely, whereas some public TCRs were present in many individuals. In this cohort, only TCR beta chains were sequenced, and detectable features were limited by the absence of alpha or paired-chain data. Cytomegalovirus status was reported to be diagnosed by the classifier with high specificity and sensitivity in both the original and validation cohorts. In a later analysis, several top co-occurrence clusters were reported to appear linked to parvovirus B19, influenza, CMV and Epstein-Barr virus. When HLA alleles, especially DR and DQ, strongly co-occurred, TCR associations were difficult to assign to individual alleles. In vitro tests confirmed that a few of the cytomegalovirus-associated TCR beta chains recognize cytomegalovirus antigens. In a later analysis, some 17,000 TCR beta sequences were associated with specific HLA alleles at a false discovery rate of 0.05. The presence/absence analyses assumed that sequencing depth was roughly uniform across donors, and that assumption may not be true. Compared with the approximately 600-donor mean, donors in an Asian-associated ancestry cluster had fewer N-insertions in productive TCRs, according to a later genetic analysis.

The CDR3 starts with the cysteine, ends with the phenylalanine, and has 15 residues. Solely the CDR3 DNA is kept, with 45 bases framed from the first base. CDR1 and CDR2, looked up from the germline V gene, are SGHRS and YFSETQ. The junction shows trimming of 5 bases on V and 7 bases on J, and the gene matches do not reach 11 bases of it. The TCR sequence derives from a man between 40 and 49 years old in good health and CMV-seropositive. The sequenced sample consisted of PBMCs. The chain links TRBV5-1 with TRBJ1-5, with TRBD1 matching 8 junction bases. The DNA reads as follows: TGCGCCAGCAGGCAAGACCTGACAGGGGAGCAGCCCCAGCATTTT. Translated, it reads CASRQDLTGEQPQHF.